This T cell receptor beta chain was documented in a study of blood T cells in healthy people across ages. Study information: Template switching captured about one barcoded beta molecule per two T cells. Study-wide findings and caveats: Both higher diversity and more naive CD4+ cells marked long-lived donors when set against aged donors. A conclusive naive versus antigen-experienced comparison was prevented by the unsorted PBMCs. Age brought a roughly linear fall in TCR beta diversity measured per million T cells.

Sample-barcoded 5' priming and a J-beta primer mix drove a second PCR of roughly 7 to 11 cycles. Using its own MiXCR run on the 5' RACE reads, TCRdb lists one record per CDR3 protein. The sample has 550,000 to 700,000 distinct CDR3 sequences; 27% are singletons. This clonotype was detected only a few times. Its antigen is currently unknown. The CDR3 extends over 13 amino acids. Trimming cost V 6 bases and J 8 bases, with 14 bases left between them. Per germline, CDR1 MGHDK and CDR2 SYGVNS. V usage is TRBV25-1 and J usage is TRBJ2-1; D possibly corresponds to TRBD1 (6 bases). The source material was blood. This receptor was identified in a woman in her seventies in good health. Here the CDR3 DNA reads TGTGCCAGCAGGAGGGGGTCGTCCGATGAGCAGTTCTTC. Its protein product is CASRRGSSDEQFF.